This is a list of T cell receptor beta chains from one sample in a study of T cell responses to AZD1222 COVID-19 vaccine. TCRdb keeps only in-frame clones here, not all; method: immunoSEQ multiplex PCR. Among 200,000 to 250,000 clones listed, about 92% were seen once. Sample: peripheral blood, taken on day 0 of MenACWY control vaccination. The receptors here all came from an adult in good health. Both conserved end residues are part of each CDR3. The order of the fields is CDR3 length, D gene, clone size, V gene, J gene, CDR3 DNA, CDR3 protein. D genes are given only for firm matches. Part of the rows lack a size; the others show once, few, many or a class for expanded clones.

CDR3 length: 14
D gene: -
clone size: -
V gene: TRBV6-5
J gene: TRBJ2-7
CDR3 DNA: TGTGCCAGCAGTTATCGAAACTCTTTATACGAGCAGTACTTC
CDR3 protein: CASSYRNSLYEQYF

CDR3 length: 14
D gene: TRBD1
clone size: -
V gene: TRBV6-5
J gene: TRBJ1-1
CDR3 DNA: TGTGCCAGCAGTCGACAGGGGGGAGTAACTGAAGCTTTCTTT
CDR3 protein: CASSRQGGVTEAFF

CDR3 length: 16
D gene: -
clone size: -
V gene: TRBV27
J gene: TRBJ2-2
CDR3 DNA: TGTGCCAGCAAAGATTGGACGGGGAAGAACACCGGGGAGCTGTTTTTT
CDR3 protein: CASKDWTGKNTGELFF

CDR3 length: 14
D gene: -
clone size: -
V gene: TRBV28
J gene: TRBJ2-7
CDR3 DNA: TGTGCCAGCAGTTTAGAGGGGGACCCCTACGAGCAGTACTTC
CDR3 protein: CASSLEGDPYEQYF

CDR3 length: 14
D gene: -
clone size: few
V gene: TRBV28
J gene: TRBJ1-6
CDR3 DNA: TGTGCCAGCAGCCCACAAAGGGTTAATTCACCCCTCCACTTT
CDR3 protein: CASSPQRVNSPLHF

CDR3 length: 15
D gene: TRBD1
clone size: -
V gene: TRBV7-2
J gene: TRBJ1-2
CDR3 DNA: TGTGCCAGCAGCTTACCGCAGGGACAGGGGGGTAGCTACACCTTC
CDR3 protein: CASSLPQGQGGSYTF

CDR3 length: 12
D gene: -
clone size: -
V gene: TRBV7-2
J gene: TRBJ2-5
CDR3 DNA: TGTGCCAGCAGCTTGAGTCTCGCGACCCAGTACTTC
CDR3 protein: CASSLSLATQYF

CDR3 length: 15
D gene: TRBD1
clone size: -
V gene: TRBV7-9
J gene: TRBJ1-4
CDR3 DNA: TGTGCCAGCAGCCCGGGGGACAGAGATAATGAAAAACTGTTTTTT
CDR3 protein: CASSPGDRDNEKLFF

CDR3 length: 16
D gene: TRBD1
clone size: once
V gene: TRBV6-6
J gene: TRBJ1-5
CDR3 DNA: TGTGCCAGCAGAAGCTCGGACAGGGGACCCAATCAGCCCCAGCATTTT
CDR3 protein: CASRSSDRGPNQPQHF

CDR3 length: 15
D gene: TRBD1
clone size: once
V gene: TRBV19
J gene: TRBJ2-5
CDR3 DNA: TGTGCCAGTGGCCCCGCGACAGGGGGCGGCGAGACCCAGTACTTC
CDR3 protein: CASGPATGGGETQYF

CDR3 length: 15
D gene: TRBD1
clone size: -
V gene: TRBV6-5
J gene: TRBJ1-5
CDR3 DNA: TGTGCCAGCAGCGTAACAGGGGAGACCAATCAGCCCCAGCATTTT
CDR3 protein: CASSVTGETNQPQHF

CDR3 length: 13
D gene: -
clone size: -
V gene: TRBV4-3
J gene: TRBJ2-1
CDR3 DNA: TGCGCCAGCAGCCAAGAAATGACTGTTAAGCAGTTCTTC
CDR3 protein: CASSQEMTVKQFF

CDR3 length: 11
D gene: -
clone size: -
V gene: TRBV24-1
J gene: TRBJ2-3
CDR3 DNA: TGTGCCACCGTGGGCACAGATACGCAGTATTTT
CDR3 protein: CATVGTDTQYF

CDR3 length: 15
D gene: -
clone size: -
V gene: TRBV7-9
J gene: TRBJ2-3
CDR3 DNA: TGTGCCAGCAGCTTAGTCACCTCTAGCACAGATACGCAGTATTTT
CDR3 protein: CASSLVTSSTDTQYF

CDR3 length: 15
D gene: -
clone size: -
V gene: TRBV7-2
J gene: TRBJ2-3
CDR3 DNA: TGTGCCAGCAGCTTAGACGGAGCTAGCACAGATACGCAGTATTTT
CDR3 protein: CASSLDGASTDTQYF

CDR3 length: 16
D gene: -
clone size: -
V gene: TRBV19
J gene: TRBJ2-6
CDR3 DNA: TGTGCCACCCAGGACGATATGCGCTCTGGGGCCAACGTCCTGACTTTC
CDR3 protein: CATQDDMRSGANVLTF

CDR3 length: 16
D gene: TRBD1
clone size: -
V gene: TRBV4-2
J gene: TRBJ1-1
CDR3 DNA: TGTGCCAGCAGCCAAGCCTGGACAGGGAAGGCCACTGAAGCTTTCTTT
CDR3 protein: CASSQAWTGKATEAFF

CDR3 length: 14
D gene: -
clone size: -
V gene: TRBV10-2
J gene: TRBJ1-1
CDR3 DNA: TGCGCCAGCAGTGATCGGACGGTGAACACTGAAGCTTTCTTT
CDR3 protein: CASSDRTVNTEAFF

CDR3 length: 15
D gene: -
clone size: -
V gene: TRBV19
J gene: TRBJ2-2
CDR3 DNA: TGTGCCAGCCAGGGGGGGGCGCAGGTCACCGGGGAGCTGTTTTTT
CDR3 protein: CASQGGAQVTGELFF

CDR3 length: 16
D gene: TRBD1
clone size: -
V gene: TRBV30
J gene: TRBJ2-2
CDR3 DNA: TGTGCCTGGAGGGGTAAGGACAGGGCGAACACCGGGGAGCTGTTTTTT
CDR3 protein: CAWRGKDRANTGELFF

CDR3 length: 13
D gene: -
clone size: -
V gene: TRBV12-3/TRBV12-4
J gene: TRBJ2-2
CDR3 DNA: TGTGCCAGCAGTGACAGGTCCACCGGGGAGCTGTTTTTT
CDR3 protein: CASSDRSTGELFF

CDR3 length: 17
D gene: -
clone size: -
V gene: TRBV15
J gene: TRBJ1-3
CDR3 DNA: TGTGCCACCAGCAGAGAGCCGCCTCGGGATGACGGAAACACCATATATTTT
CDR3 protein: CATSREPPRDDGNTIYF

CDR3 length: 14
D gene: -
clone size: -
V gene: TRBV13
J gene: TRBJ1-1
CDR3 DNA: TGTGCCAGCAGATTAGGGGGGGCGGGCACTGAAGCTTTCTTT
CDR3 protein: CASRLGGAGTEAFF

CDR3 length: 13
D gene: -
clone size: -
V gene: TRBV2
J gene: TRBJ1-5
CDR3 DNA: TGTGCCAGCAGAAGACAGGTGAATCAGCCCCAGCATTTT
CDR3 protein: CASRRQVNQPQHF

CDR3 length: 16
D gene: -
clone size: -
V gene: TRBV6-6
J gene: TRBJ1-5
CDR3 DNA: TGTGCCAGCAGTTACAAAGGGCCGTATAGCAATCAGCCCCAGCATTTT
CDR3 protein: CASSYKGPYSNQPQHF

CDR3 length: 16
D gene: -
clone size: -
V gene: TRBV19
J gene: TRBJ1-1
CDR3 DNA: TGTGCCAGTAGTATACGACAACTCGAAATGAACACTGAAGCTTTCTTT
CDR3 protein: CASSIRQLEMNTEAFF

CDR3 length: 11
D gene: -
clone size: -
V gene: TRBV7-2
J gene: TRBJ2-7
CDR3 DNA: TGTGCCAGCAGCTCGCTCTACGAGCAGTACTTC
CDR3 protein: CASSSLYEQYF

CDR3 length: 15
D gene: TRBD1
clone size: -
V gene: TRBV7-9
J gene: TRBJ1-1
CDR3 DNA: TGTGCCAGCAGCTTAGCCAGGGGGTCGGGGGCGGAAGCTTTCTTT
CDR3 protein: CASSLARGSGAEAFF

CDR3 length: 15
D gene: -
clone size: once
V gene: TRBV19
J gene: TRBJ1-1
CDR3 DNA: TGTGCCAGTAGTCCTCCCTTGGGCTTAGGCACTGAAGCTTTCTTT
CDR3 protein: CASSPPLGLGTEAFF

CDR3 length: 13
D gene: -
clone size: -
V gene: TRBV28
J gene: TRBJ1-1
CDR3 DNA: TGTGCCAGCAGTACGAGCCCGAACACTGAAGCTTTCTTT
CDR3 protein: CASSTSPNTEAFF

CDR3 length: 13
D gene: TRBD2
clone size: -
V gene: TRBV30
J gene: TRBJ2-7
CDR3 DNA: TGTGCCTGGAGTCTAGCGGGGGGAAGCGAGCAGTACTTC
CDR3 protein: CAWSLAGGSEQYF

CDR3 length: 16
D gene: -
clone size: -
V gene: TRBV6-5
J gene: TRBJ1-1
CDR3 DNA: TGTGCCAGCAGTTACTCGTATACCGGACAATCCGAGGGAGCTTTCTTT
CDR3 protein: CASSYSYTGQSEGAFF

CDR3 length: 15
D gene: -
clone size: -
V gene: TRBV27
J gene: TRBJ1-3
CDR3 DNA: TGTGCCAGCAGTCCCCGGGCAGGGAGGGGAAACACCATATATTTT
CDR3 protein: CASSPRAGRGNTIYF

CDR3 length: 16
D gene: -
clone size: -
V gene: TRBV7-2
J gene: TRBJ1-2
CDR3 DNA: TGTGCCAGCAGCTTATCTTACGGGACCCTGAACTATGGCTACACCTTC
CDR3 protein: CASSLSYGTLNYGYTF

CDR3 length: 11
D gene: -
clone size: once
V gene: TRBV2
J gene: TRBJ2-7
CDR3 DNA: TGTGCCGCTGGAGGGGGGTACGAGCAGTACTTC
CDR3 protein: CAAGGGYEQYF

CDR3 length: 15
D gene: TRBD1
clone size: -
V gene: TRBV3-1/TRBV3-2
J gene: TRBJ1-2
CDR3 DNA: TGTGCCAGCAGCCAAAATAATCAGGGGGCATATGGCTACACCTTC
CDR3 protein: CASSQNNQGAYGYTF

CDR3 length: 15
D gene: -
clone size: -
V gene: TRBV3-1/TRBV3-2
J gene: TRBJ1-4
CDR3 DNA: TGTGCCAGCAGCCAAATCGGGGCTTTCCGCGGAAAACTGTTTTTT
CDR3 protein: CASSQIGAFRGKLFF

CDR3 length: 17
D gene: TRBD1
clone size: few
V gene: TRBV5-4
J gene: TRBJ1-6
CDR3 DNA: TGTGCCAGCAGCGGGACTCGGGGACAGTCCTATAATTCACCCCTCCACTTT
CDR3 protein: CASSGTRGQSYNSPLHF

CDR3 length: 18
D gene: TRBD2
clone size: -
V gene: TRBV19
J gene: TRBJ2-3
CDR3 DNA: TGTGCCAGTAGTGATGGGACTAGCGGGGGGATATGGGCAGATACGCAGTATTTT
CDR3 protein: CASSDGTSGGIWADTQYF

CDR3 length: 16
D gene: TRBD1
clone size: -
V gene: TRBV7-9
J gene: TRBJ1-6
CDR3 DNA: TGTGCCAGCAGCTTAGCGCAGGGACAGAGTAATTCACCCCTCCACTTT
CDR3 protein: CASSLAQGQSNSPLHF

CDR3 length: 15
D gene: TRBD1
clone size: -
V gene: TRBV5-6
J gene: TRBJ2-7
CDR3 DNA: TGTGCCAGCAGACGAAGACAGGGGGCAACCTACGAGCAGTACTTC
CDR3 protein: CASRRRQGATYEQYF

CDR3 length: 12
D gene: TRBD2
clone size: -
V gene: TRBV24-1
J gene: TRBJ2-1
CDR3 DNA: TGTGCCACCAGTGGTCCGGGGGGTGAGCAGTTCTTC
CDR3 protein: CATSGPGGEQFF

CDR3 length: 13
D gene: -
clone size: -
V gene: TRBV18
J gene: TRBJ1-5
CDR3 DNA: TGTGCCAGCTCACCAGGGAGCAATCAGCCCCAGCATTTT
CDR3 protein: CASSPGSNQPQHF

CDR3 length: 15
D gene: -
clone size: -
V gene: TRBV21-1
J gene: TRBJ1-3
CDR3 DNA: TGTGCCAGCAGTCATAATCAGGGGTCTGGAAACACCATATATTTT
CDR3 protein: CASSHNQGSGNTIYF

CDR3 length: 14
D gene: -
clone size: -
V gene: TRBV5-6
J gene: TRBJ1-2
CDR3 DNA: TGTGCCAGCAGCTCAGACAGGATTAACTATGGCTACACCTTC
CDR3 protein: CASSSDRINYGYTF

CDR3 length: 15
D gene: TRBD1
clone size: -
V gene: TRBV7-6
J gene: TRBJ2-3
CDR3 DNA: TGTGCCAGCAGCTTAGGGCAGGGGGGCACAGATACGCAGTATTTT
CDR3 protein: CASSLGQGGTDTQYF

CDR3 length: 14
D gene: TRBD1
clone size: -
V gene: TRBV5-5
J gene: TRBJ1-1
CDR3 DNA: TGTGCCAGCAGCCTGAGGACAGGGGGAACTGAAGCTTTCTTT
CDR3 protein: CASSLRTGGTEAFF

CDR3 length: 14
D gene: -
clone size: -
V gene: TRBV5-6
J gene: TRBJ2-7
CDR3 DNA: TGTGCCAGCAGCCGTGTGGGGGGGCTTGGAGAGCAGTACTTC
CDR3 protein: CASSRVGGLGEQYF

CDR3 length: 13
D gene: TRBD1
clone size: -
V gene: TRBV11-2
J gene: TRBJ1-2
CDR3 DNA: TGTGCCAGCAGCTTAGAACAGGGGTATGGCTACACCTTC
CDR3 protein: CASSLEQGYGYTF

CDR3 length: 14
D gene: -
clone size: once
V gene: TRBV5-1
J gene: TRBJ1-1
CDR3 DNA: TGCGCCAGCAGCCCACGACAGACTAACACTGAAGCTTTCTTT
CDR3 protein: CASSPRQTNTEAFF

CDR3 length: 14
D gene: -
clone size: -
V gene: TRBV5-8
J gene: TRBJ1-2
CDR3 DNA: TGTGCCAGCAGCTTGGGTGGGGACCCGAGTGGCTACACCTTC
CDR3 protein: CASSLGGDPSGYTF

CDR3 length: 13
D gene: -
clone size: -
V gene: TRBV12-3/TRBV12-4
J gene: TRBJ1-3
CDR3 DNA: TGTGCCAGCAGTTTTAGCCTTGGAAACACCATATATTTT
CDR3 protein: CASSFSLGNTIYF